This TCR beta chain appears in the sequencing data of a study of T cells in Graves' hyperthyroidism and ophthalmopathy. TCR beta CDR3 sequences were amplified from RNA transcripts. The primer set for the first-round RT-PCR of the TCR CDR3 was HTBI. TCRdb independently ran MiXCR on the multiplex PCR reads; one entry per CDR3 protein. This sample has 200,000 to 250,000 distinct CDR3 sequences, with 15% to 20% found just once. Together with thyroid ultrasound, orbital computed tomography, serum thyroxine and TRAb, clinical symptoms were used for diagnoses. PBMCs came from 10 ml fresh peripheral blood. General study findings and limits: Through a model of 13 V-J features, ophthalmopathy was separated from stable hyperthyroidism. Among thyroid clonotypes expanded above 0.001, most also appeared in blood.

Trimming stripped 0 bases from V and 5 bases from J, with 8 bases between. Germline loops: CDR1 SGDLS, CDR2 YYNGEE. The CDR3 is 14 amino acids. About this clonotype itself: The antigen is undetermined.

The sequenced sample consisted of blood. The V call is TRBV9, the J call TRBJ2-2; a weak D match, TRBD1 (5 bases). The sequence was obtained from a man aged 35 to 55 with Graves' hyperthyroidism. Here the CDR3 DNA reads TGTGCCAGCAGCGTAGTAGGGGATACCGGGGAGCTGTTTTTT. Protein product: CASSVVGDTGELFF. The whole variable domain, remainder taken from reference TRBV9 and TRBJ2-2, is DSGVTQTPKHLITATGQRVTLRCSPRSGDLSVYWYQQSLDQGLQFLIQYYNGEERAKGNILERFSAQQFPDLHSELNLSSLELGDSALYFCASSVVGDTGELFFGEGSRLTVL.